A selection of T cell receptor beta chains follows, all from one sample in a study of cytomegalovirus exposure and HLA in healthy donors. Method: immunoSEQ multiplex PCR; TCRdb's copy keeps in-frame clones and lacks some. The sample table includes roughly 220,000 clones. The sample consisted of PBMCs. The receptors here all came from a girl aged 2 to 9 in good health and CMV-seropositive. The CDR3 runs from the conserved cysteine through the conserved F or W. The D gene is left open where the match is weak.

TRBV6-5	TRBD2	TRBJ2-1	CASSYSGGQGEQFF	TGTGCCAGCAGTTACTCGGGAGGGCAAGGTGAGCAGTTCTTC
TRBV10-3	NA	TRBJ2-1	CAIRPDSAYNEQFF	TGTGCCATACGACCCGACAGCGCCTACAATGAGCAGTTCTTC
TRBV10-2	TRBD2	TRBJ2-1	CASLSLAANEQFF	TGCGCCAGCTTGTCCCTAGCGGCCAATGAGCAGTTCTTC
TRBV11-2	NA	TRBJ2-2	CASSSGQTTGELFF	TGTGCCAGCAGTTCCGGACAGACAACCGGGGAGCTGTTTTTT
TRBV4-1	NA	TRBJ2-3	CASSQGIADTQYF	TGCGCCAGCAGCCAAGGTATCGCAGATACGCAGTATTTT
TRBV5-5	TRBD1	TRBJ1-4	CASSPTGAQKGKLFF	TGTGCCAGCAGTCCGACAGGGGCCCAGAAGGGAAAACTGTTTTTT
TRBV25-1	NA	TRBJ1-2	CASSGPSGRGYYTF	TGTGCCAGCAGTGGGCCTTCAGGCCGGGGGTACTACACCTTC
TRBV5-1	TRBD2	TRBJ2-7	CASSPPGLAGGLSYEQYF	TGCGCCAGCAGCCCCCCGGGACTAGCGGGAGGTTTATCCTACGAGCAGTACTTC
TRBV27	NA	TRBJ2-5	CASSFTGVVETQYF	TGTGCCAGCAGTTTTACGGGAGTCGTTGAGACCCAGTACTTC
TRBV9	NA	TRBJ2-1	CASGGFSYNEQFF	TGTGCCAGCGGGGGGTTCTCCTACAATGAGCAGTTCTTC
TRBV2	NA	TRBJ2-1	CASADGGRKALNEQFF	TGTGCCAGCGCCGACGGGGGAAGGAAAGCTCTCAATGAGCAGTTCTTC
TRBV5-6	TRBD2	TRBJ2-1	CASGRARNEQFF	TGTGCCAGCGGGAGGGCCAGGAATGAGCAGTTCTTC
TRBV19	NA	TRBJ2-5	CASSIGSGETQYF	TGTGCCAGTAGTATCGGATCGGGTGAGACCCAGTACTTC
TRBV5-1	NA	TRBJ2-1	CASSLRESHNEQFF	TGCGCCAGCAGCTTGCGGGAGAGCCACAATGAGCAGTTCTTC
TRBV25-1	TRBD1	TRBJ1-6	CASSSGTGDSPLHF	TGTGCCAGCAGCTCCGGGACAGGGGACTCACCCCTCCACTTT
TRBV19	NA	TRBJ2-3	CASSMNRDTQYF	TGTGCCAGTAGTATGAATAGAGATACGCAGTATTTT
TRBV7-9	TRBD1	TRBJ2-1	CASSLEGAESGDYNEQFF	TGTGCCAGCAGCTTAGAGGGGGCCGAGAGCGGAGACTACAATGAGCAGTTCTTC
TRBV7-7	TRBD1	TRBJ1-4	CASSLWDRGSHVNEKLFF	TGTGCCAGCAGCTTATGGGACAGGGGCTCTCACGTTAATGAAAAACTGTTTTTT
TRBV19	NA	TRBJ2-2	CASSLRTDTGELFF	TGTGCCAGTAGTCTACGGACAGACACCGGGGAGCTGTTTTTT
TRBV7-9	NA	TRBJ2-1	CASSLFSGNNEQFF	TGTGCCAGCAGCTTATTTAGCGGAAACAATGAGCAGTTCTTC